Reported below is one T cell receptor beta chain. A much larger clone sits a single nucleotide away, making a read error possible. Looked up from germline, CDR1 is DFQATT and CDR2 is SNEGSKA (reference sequence). The V gene lost 0 bases and the J gene lost 3 bases, with 18 bases spanning the gap. The CDR3 is 17 residues long. The sample belongs to a study of tumor and adjacent non-tumor tissue in lung cancer. The library came from three nested PCR rounds adapted from ARM-PCR protocols. TCRdb independently ran MiXCR on the multiplex PCR reads; one entry per CDR3 protein. This sample has 200,000 to 250,000 distinct CDR3 sequences, with about two thirds found just once. This sample's RNA came from whole unsorted tissue.

This chain links TRBV20-1 with TRBJ1-3, with D possibly matching TRBD1 (6 bases). The receptor's source is a man aged 60-69 years with non-small cell lung cancer. The specimen sequenced was lung tumor tissue. The CDR3 sequence is CSARDPRTTGYGNTIYF. The CDR3 nucleotides read TGCAGTGCTAGAGATCCCAGAACGACAGGCTATGGAAACACCATATATTTT.